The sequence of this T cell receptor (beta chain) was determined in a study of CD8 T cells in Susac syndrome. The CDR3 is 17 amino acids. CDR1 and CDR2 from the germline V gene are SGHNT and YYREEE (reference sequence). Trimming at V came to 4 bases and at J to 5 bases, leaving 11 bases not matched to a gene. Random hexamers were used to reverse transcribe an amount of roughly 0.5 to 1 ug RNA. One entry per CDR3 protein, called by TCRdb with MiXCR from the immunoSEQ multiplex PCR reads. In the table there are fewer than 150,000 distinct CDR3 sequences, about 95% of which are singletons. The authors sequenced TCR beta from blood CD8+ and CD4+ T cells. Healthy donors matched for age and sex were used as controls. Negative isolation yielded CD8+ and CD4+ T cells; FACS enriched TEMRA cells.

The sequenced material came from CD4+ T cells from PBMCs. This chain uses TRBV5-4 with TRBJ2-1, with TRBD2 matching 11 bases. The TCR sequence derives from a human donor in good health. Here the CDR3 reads CASSNEGSGRDNNEQFF. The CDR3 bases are TGTGCCAGCAGCAATGAAGGTAGCGGGAGGGATAACAATGAGCAGTTCTTC.